The sequence of this T cell receptor beta chain was determined in a study of cytomegalovirus exposure and HLA in healthy donors. A remark on this clone: Its specificity is unknown.

Regarding the study as a whole: It was confirmed in vitro that three of the CMV-associated chains were specific for CMV antigens. Sequencing depth across donors, presence/absence analyses assumed, was roughly uniform. The authors reported that TCR beta sequences could predict HLA-A and HLA-B alleles. These predictions were accurate for most subjects in the first cohort.

V gave up 4 bases and J gave up 7 bases, with 17 bases separating them. Germline V gene lookup returns CDR1 SGHAT and CDR2 FQNNGV. The CDR3 covers 15 residues. In the PCR, 60 Vbeta and 13 Jbeta primers were used. Per the authors' pipeline: Later, an analysis found 65 million to 85 million unique TCR beta chains, and 8.5 million to 12 million of these were shared. TCRdb's table, derived via immunoSEQ multiplex PCR, lists solely in-frame clones and lacks some. V, J and clone size were drawn from that table, and D and trimming were deduced from the DNA. This table has 100,000 to 150,000 clones, 70% to 85% appearing once.

The sequencing input was PBMCs. The chain recombines TRBV11-2 with TRBJ2-1; a possible D gene is TRBD2 (6 bases). This sequence originates from a woman aged 45-60 years in good health and CMV-seronegative. CDR3: CASSYSSVGENEQFF. The DNA for the CDR3 is TGTGCCAGCAGCTACTCTAGCGTGGGTGAGAATGAGCAGTTCTTC.